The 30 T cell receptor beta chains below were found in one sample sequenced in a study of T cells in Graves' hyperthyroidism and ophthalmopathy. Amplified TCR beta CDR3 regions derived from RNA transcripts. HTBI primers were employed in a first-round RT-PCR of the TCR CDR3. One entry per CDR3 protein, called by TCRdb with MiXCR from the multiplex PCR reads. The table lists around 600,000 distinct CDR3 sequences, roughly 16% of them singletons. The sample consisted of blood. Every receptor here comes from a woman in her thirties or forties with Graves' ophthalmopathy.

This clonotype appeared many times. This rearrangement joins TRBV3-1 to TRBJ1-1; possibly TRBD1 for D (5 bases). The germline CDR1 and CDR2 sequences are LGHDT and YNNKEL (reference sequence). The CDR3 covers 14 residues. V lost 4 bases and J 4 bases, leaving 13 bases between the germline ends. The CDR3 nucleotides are TGTGCCAGCAGCCTCGGACAACAATCCACTGAAGCTTTCTTT. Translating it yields CASSLGQQSTEAFF.

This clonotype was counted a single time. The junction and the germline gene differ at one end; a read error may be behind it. CDR3 protein: CASGLFPDNYGYTF. The CDR3 DNA follows: TGTGCCAGCGGTTTATTTCCCGACAACTATGGCTACACCTTC. The genes are TRBV27 and TRBJ1-2; D gene uncertain. The germline gives CDR1 MNHEY, CDR2 SMNVEV (reference sequence). The CDR3 loop spans 14 amino acids.

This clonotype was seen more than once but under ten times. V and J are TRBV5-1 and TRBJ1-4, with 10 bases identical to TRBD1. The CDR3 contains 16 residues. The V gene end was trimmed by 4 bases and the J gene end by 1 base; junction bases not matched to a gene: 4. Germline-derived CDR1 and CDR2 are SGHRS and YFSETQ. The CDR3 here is CASSTGQGVTNEKLFF. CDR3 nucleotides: TGCGCCAGCAGCACCGGACAGGGGGTAACTAATGAAAAACTGTTTTTT.

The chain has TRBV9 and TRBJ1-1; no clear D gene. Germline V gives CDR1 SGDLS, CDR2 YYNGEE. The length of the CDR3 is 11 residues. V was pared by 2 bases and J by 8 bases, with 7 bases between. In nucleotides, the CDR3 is TGTGCCAGCAGCGTTAATAAAGAAGCTTTCTTT. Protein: CASSVNKEAFF.

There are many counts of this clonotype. The CDR3 loop is CATSRDGQGLHSGNTIYF. CDR3 in DNA: TGTGCCACCAGCAGAGATGGGCAGGGACTTCACTCTGGAAACACCATATATTTT. V and J are TRBV15 and TRBJ1-3; possibly TRBD1 for D (5 bases). V was shortened by 0 bases and J by 0 bases, with 15 bases between the two germline ends. CDR1 and CDR2 from the germline V gene are LNHNV and YYDKDF (reference sequence). The CDR3 totals 18 residues.

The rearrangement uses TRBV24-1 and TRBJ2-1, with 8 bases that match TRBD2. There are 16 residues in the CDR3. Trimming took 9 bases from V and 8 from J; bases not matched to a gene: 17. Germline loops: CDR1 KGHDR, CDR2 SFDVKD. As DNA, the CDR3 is TGTGCCACCGGGACCCGAGCGGGAGCGCGTTTGGATGAGCAGTTCTTC. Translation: CATGTRAGARLDEQFF.

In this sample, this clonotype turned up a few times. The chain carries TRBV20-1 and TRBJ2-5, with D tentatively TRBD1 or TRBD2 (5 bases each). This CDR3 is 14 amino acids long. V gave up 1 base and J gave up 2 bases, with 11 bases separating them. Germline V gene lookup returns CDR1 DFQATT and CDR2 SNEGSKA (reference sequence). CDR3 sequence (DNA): TGCAGTGCTAGAGTTGGGACGGCTCAAGAGACCCAGTACTTC. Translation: CSARVGTAQETQYF.

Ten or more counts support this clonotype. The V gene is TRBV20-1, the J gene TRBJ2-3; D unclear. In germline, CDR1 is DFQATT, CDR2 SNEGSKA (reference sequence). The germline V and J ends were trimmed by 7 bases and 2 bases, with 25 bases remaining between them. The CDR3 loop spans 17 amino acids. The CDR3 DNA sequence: TGCAGTGGAACCGGTGGGCCCAGCGATCCCTTCACAGATACGCAGTATTTT. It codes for CSGTGGPSDPFTDTQYF.

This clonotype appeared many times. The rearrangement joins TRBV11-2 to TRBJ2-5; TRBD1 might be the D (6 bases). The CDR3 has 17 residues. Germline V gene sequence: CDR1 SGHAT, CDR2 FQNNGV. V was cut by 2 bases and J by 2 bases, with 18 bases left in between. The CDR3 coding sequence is TGTGCCAGCAGCTTACTACTGCGTCAGGGGAATCAAGAGACCCAGTACTTC. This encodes CASSLLLRQGNQETQYF.

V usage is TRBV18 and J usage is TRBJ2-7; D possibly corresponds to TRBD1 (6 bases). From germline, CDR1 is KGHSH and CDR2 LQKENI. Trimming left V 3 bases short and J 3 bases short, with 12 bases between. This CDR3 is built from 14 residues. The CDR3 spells CASSPTRDIYEQYF. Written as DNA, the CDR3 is TGTGCCAGCTCACCGACCCGGGACATCTACGAGCAGTACTTC.

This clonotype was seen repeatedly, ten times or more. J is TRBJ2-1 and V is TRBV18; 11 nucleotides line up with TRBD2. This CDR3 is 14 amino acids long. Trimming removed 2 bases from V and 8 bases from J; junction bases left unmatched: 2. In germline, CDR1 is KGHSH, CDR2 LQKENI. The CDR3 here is CASSPTSGSYEQFF. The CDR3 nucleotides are TGTGCCAGCTCACCAACTAGCGGGAGCTATGAGCAGTTCTTC.

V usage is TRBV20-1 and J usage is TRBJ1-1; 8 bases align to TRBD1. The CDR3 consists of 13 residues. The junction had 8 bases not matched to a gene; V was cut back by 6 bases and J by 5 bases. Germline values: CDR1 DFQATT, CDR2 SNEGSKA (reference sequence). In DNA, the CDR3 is TGCAGTGCCATGCAGGGGGCCCGGACTGAAGCTTTCTTT. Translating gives CSAMQGARTEAFF.

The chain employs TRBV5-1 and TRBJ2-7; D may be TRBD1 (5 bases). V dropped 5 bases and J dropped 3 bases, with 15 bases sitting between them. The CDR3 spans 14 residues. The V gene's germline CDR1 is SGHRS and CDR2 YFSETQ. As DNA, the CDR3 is TGCGCCAGCAGTTCGACAGCACTAAGCTACGAGCAGTACTTC. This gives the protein CASSSTALSYEQYF.

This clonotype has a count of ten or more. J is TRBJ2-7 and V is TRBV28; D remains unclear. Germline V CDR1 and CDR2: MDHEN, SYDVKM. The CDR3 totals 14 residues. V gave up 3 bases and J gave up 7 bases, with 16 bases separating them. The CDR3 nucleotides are TGTGCCAGCAGTTTGAGTTATAACTTTCTTGAGCAGTACTTC. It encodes CASSLSYNFLEQYF.

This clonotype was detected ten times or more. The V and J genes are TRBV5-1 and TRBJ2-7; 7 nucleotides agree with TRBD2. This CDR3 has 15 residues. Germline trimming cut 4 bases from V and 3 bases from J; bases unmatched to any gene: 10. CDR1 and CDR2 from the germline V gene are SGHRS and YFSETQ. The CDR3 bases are TGCGCCAGCAGCCCTGCGGCTAGCGGCAACTACGAGCAGTACTTC. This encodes CASSPAASGNYEQYF.

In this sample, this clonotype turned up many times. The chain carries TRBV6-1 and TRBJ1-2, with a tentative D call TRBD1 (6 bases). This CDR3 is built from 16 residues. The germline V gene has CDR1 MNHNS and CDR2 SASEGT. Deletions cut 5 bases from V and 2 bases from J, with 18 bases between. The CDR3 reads CASSQNREGGNYGYTF. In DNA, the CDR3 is TGTGCCAGCAGTCAGAACAGAGAAGGGGGGAACTATGGCTACACCTTC.

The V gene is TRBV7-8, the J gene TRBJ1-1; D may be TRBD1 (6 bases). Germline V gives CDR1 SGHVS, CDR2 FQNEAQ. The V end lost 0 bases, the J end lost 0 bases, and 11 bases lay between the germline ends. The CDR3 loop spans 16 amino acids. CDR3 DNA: TGTGCCAGCAGCTTAGCCTTACAGGGAATGAACACTGAAGCTTTCTTT. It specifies CASSLALQGMNTEAFF.

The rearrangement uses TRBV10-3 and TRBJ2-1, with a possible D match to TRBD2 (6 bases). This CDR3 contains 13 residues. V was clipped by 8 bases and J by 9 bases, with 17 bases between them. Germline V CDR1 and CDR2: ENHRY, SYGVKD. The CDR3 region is CAIGGTEGGEQFF. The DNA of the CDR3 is TGTGCCATCGGAGGGACGGAGGGCGGTGAGCAGTTCTTC.

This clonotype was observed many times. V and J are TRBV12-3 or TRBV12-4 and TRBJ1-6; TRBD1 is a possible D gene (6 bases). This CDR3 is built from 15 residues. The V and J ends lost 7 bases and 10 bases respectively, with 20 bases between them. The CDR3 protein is CASKLSGQRGSPLHF. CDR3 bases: TGTGCCAGCAAACTATCCGGACAGAGGGGATCACCCCTCCACTTT.

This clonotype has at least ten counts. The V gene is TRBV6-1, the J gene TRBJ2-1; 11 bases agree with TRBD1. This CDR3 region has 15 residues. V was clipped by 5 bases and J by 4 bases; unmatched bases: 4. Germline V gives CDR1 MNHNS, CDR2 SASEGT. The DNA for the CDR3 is TGTGCCAGCAGTTCGGACAGGGGGCAATACAATGAGCAGTTCTTC. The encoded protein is CASSSDRGQYNEQFF.

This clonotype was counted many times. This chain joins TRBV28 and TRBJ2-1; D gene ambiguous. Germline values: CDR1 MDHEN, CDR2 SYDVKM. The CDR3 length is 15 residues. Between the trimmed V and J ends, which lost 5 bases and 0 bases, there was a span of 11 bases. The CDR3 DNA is TGTGCCAGCAGTCGGACCCGGGCCTCCTACAATGAGCAGTTCTTC. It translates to CASSRTRASYNEQFF.

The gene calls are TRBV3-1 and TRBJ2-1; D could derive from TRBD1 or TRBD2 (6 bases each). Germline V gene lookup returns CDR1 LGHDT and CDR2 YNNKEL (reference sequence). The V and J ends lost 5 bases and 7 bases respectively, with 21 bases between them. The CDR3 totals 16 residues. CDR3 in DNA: TGTGCCAGCAGCTGGGGGGCGGGACGGAGCCAAAATGAGCAGTTCTTC. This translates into CASSWGAGRSQNEQFF.

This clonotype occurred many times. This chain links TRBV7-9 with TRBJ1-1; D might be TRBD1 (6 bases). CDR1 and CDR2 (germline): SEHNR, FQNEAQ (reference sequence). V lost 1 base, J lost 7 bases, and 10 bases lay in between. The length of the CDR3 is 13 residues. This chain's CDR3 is CASSLVGGSEAFF. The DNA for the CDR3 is TGTGCCAGCAGCTTAGTAGGGGGGAGTGAAGCTTTCTTT. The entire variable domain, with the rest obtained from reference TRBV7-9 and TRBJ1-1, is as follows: DTGVSQNPRHKITKRGQNVTFRCDPISEHNRLYWYRQTLGQGPEFLTYFQNEAQLEKSRLLSDRFSAERPKGSFSTLEIQRTEQGDSAMYLCASSLVGGSEAFFGQGTRLTVV.

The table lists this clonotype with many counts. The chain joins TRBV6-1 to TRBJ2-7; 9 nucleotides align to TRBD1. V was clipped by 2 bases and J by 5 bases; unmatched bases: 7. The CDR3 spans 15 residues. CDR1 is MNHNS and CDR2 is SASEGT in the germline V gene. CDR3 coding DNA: TGTGCCAGCAGTGAACCTCCCGGGACAGGGAACGAGCAGTACTTC. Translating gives CASSEPPGTGNEQYF.

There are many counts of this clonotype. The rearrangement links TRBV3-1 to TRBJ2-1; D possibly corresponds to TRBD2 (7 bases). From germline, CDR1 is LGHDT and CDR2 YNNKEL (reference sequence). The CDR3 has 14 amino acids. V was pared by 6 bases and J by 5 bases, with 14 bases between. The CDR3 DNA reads TGTGCCAGCAGTCGGGGGGCATTCGACAATGAGCAGTTCTTC. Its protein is CASSRGAFDNEQFF.

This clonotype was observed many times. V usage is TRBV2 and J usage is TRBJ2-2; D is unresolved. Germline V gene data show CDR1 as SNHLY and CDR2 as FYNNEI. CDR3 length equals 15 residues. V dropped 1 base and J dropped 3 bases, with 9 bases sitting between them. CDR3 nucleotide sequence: TGTGCCAGCAGTGAAGGAACCTTATACACCGGGGAGCTGTTTTTT. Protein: CASSEGTLYTGELFF.

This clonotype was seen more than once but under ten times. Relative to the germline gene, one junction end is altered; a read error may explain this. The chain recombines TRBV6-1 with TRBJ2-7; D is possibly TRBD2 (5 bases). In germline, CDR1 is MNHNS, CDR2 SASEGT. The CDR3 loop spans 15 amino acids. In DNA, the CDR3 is TGTGCTAGCAGGCCCCGGGAAGGGTCTTCCTACGAGCAGTACTTC. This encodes CASRPREGSSYEQYF.

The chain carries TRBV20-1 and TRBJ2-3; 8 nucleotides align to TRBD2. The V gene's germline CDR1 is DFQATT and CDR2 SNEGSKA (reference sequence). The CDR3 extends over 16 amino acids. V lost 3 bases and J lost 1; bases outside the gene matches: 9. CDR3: CSASPWRGEGTDTQYF. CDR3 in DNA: TGCAGTGCTAGTCCTTGGCGGGGGGAGGGCACAGATACGCAGTATTTT.

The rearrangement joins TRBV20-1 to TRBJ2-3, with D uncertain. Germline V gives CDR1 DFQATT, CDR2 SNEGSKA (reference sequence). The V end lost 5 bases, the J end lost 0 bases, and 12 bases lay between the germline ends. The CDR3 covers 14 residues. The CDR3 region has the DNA TGCAGTGCTTTAGCAGCAATTAGCACAGATACGCAGTATTTT. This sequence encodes CSALAAISTDTQYF.

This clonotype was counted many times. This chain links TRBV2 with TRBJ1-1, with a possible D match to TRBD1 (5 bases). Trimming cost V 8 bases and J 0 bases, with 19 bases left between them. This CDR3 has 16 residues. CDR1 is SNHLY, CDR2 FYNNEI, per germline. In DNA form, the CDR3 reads TGTGCCAGCGGGAAAGCAGGGAGTGCAATGAACACTGAAGCTTTCTTT. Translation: CASGKAGSAMNTEAFF.